This T cell receptor beta chain was sequenced in a study of read filtering for tumor transcriptome and immune sequencing (dated by TCRdb to the early 2020s). Study-wide context: The cohort consisted of roughly 16 male and some 13 female patients, with a mean age of around 60 years and an age range of roughly 45 to 90. By revised international staging, fewer than ten patients were R-ISS I, about 17 were R-ISS II and about seven were R-ISS III. After DNase treatment, whole-transcriptome libraries were prepared using the TruSeq RNA Access Library Prep Kit. Per sample, about 4.05 to 11 million TCR-region mapped reads were obtained with IR-seq, compared with only about 80 to 1,400 with RNA-seq. Using the same bone marrow samples, the study compared TCR repertoires obtained by targeted immune repertoire sequencing with those obtained by bulk whole-transcriptome sequencing. One main goal was a read-filtering strategy for immune repertoire data, in particular deciding whether clonotypes backed by only one read should be removed.

The Immunoverse kit was used to build TCR libraries from around 420 ng RNA, with molecular barcoded adaptors covering alpha/delta and beta/gamma chains. TCR library preparation used the same RNA that went into transcriptome sequencing. An Illumina HiSeq 4000 with 2 x 150 cycles was used to sequence the TCR libraries. As for the original processing: Using MiXCR, which included quality filtering and error correction, TCR reads were aligned to human V, D, J and C references and then assembled into CDR3 clonotypes. Clonotype counts and gene usage diversity were analyzed with the tcR package in R. For inspection of raw mapping reads, RNA-seq reads were mapped by STAR aligner version 2.5.3a onto GRCh37 of the human genome. To test how sequencing depth affects detected clonotypes, IR-seq fastq files were randomly downsampled with Seqtk 1.3. Clones were called with MiXCR by TCRdb after fastp trimmed the public reads at Q25, and only in-frame beta chains were retained. Rows matching on CDR3 protein sequence are summarized as one entry with the most common DNA and genes. These V and J calls are TCRdb output, not the study's own analysis. The sample contains 39,000 or so distinct CDR3 sequences, roughly an eighth of them found a single time. 6.5% to 8.5% of the sample comes from the top ten.

Each patient had bone marrow sampled at the time of active disease. Ficoll-Hypaque density gradient centrifugation was used to isolate the bone marrow mononuclear cells. CD138-negative cells were obtained by negative selection after labeling with CD138 magnetic microbeads on a MACS separator, removing myeloma plasma cells. Flow cytometry on an Attune NxT with CD138 antibodies was used to check the purity of the isolated cells. Total RNA was extracted with TRIzol reagent and quantified with a NanoDrop spectrophotometer. For each patient, the CD138-negative bone marrow sample underwent paired RNA-seq and IR-seq. Study-wide conclusions, independent of this receptor: Rather than purified T cells, the sorted CD138-negative fraction was a mixed bone marrow immune population. IR-seq captured clonotypes at much higher depth and more reliably than RNA-seq, and smaller IR-seq throughput sufficed to identify most shared clonotypes. Single-read clonotypes made up about 81.9% of clonotypes but about 3.5% of total reads in IR-seq, and approximately 73% of clonotypes and roughly 45% of reads in RNA-seq. The correlation between IR-seq and RNA-seq shared clonotype proportions was increased by removal of single-read clonotypes.

On this clonotype: Its cognate antigen has yet to be identified. No clone much larger than this one lies a single base away; base qualities are absent.

What was sequenced was a population of CD138-negative cells sorted from bone marrow. The cell subset or site label here, explained by the study, means: bone marrow mononuclear cells depleted of CD138+ plasma/myeloma cells by negative magnetic selection. The receptor comes from a donor aged 40 or older with multiple myeloma.

The CDR3 has the sequence CASSVGLRSAEAFF. The DNA reads as follows: TGCGCCAGCAGCGTGGGCCTGCGATCGGCTGAAGCTTTCTTT. The chain is made from TRBV4-1 and TRBJ1-1; no confident D gene assignment can be made. The CDR3 covers 14 residues, taking in both the cysteine and the phenylalanine. The retained sequence is limited to the CDR3, 42 bases, with the frame set at the first base. Taken from the germline V gene, the CDR1 and CDR2 loops are MGHRA and YSYEKL. V and J are truncated by 5 bases and 6 bases respectively, leaving an intervening sequence of 16 bases.